These T cell receptor beta chains were read from a single sample in a study of tumor-infiltrating lymphocytes in oesophageal squamous cell carcinoma. TCRdb re-called the PCR reads through MiXCR, storing one row per CDR3 protein. Of over 10,000 distinct CDR3 sequences in the sample, roughly 54% were seen once. Sequenced input: esophageal tumor tissue. The receptor set was obtained from a male donor with esophageal squamous cell carcinoma. Each CDR3 is given with its conserved first and last residue. Each record gives: D gene, CDR3 length, clone size, J gene, V gene, CDR3 protein, CDR3 DNA. D genes are given only for firm matches. Where a row states a size, it is once, few, many or the class of an expanded clone; other rows omit it.

d_gene: NA
len: 15
abundance: few
j_gene: TRBJ1-5
v_gene: TRBV7-3
CDR3aa: CASSPRHRRYQPQHF
CDR3nt: TGTGCCAGCAGCCCCCGACACAGGAGATATCAGCCCCAGCATTTT

d_gene: NA
len: 13
abundance: NA
j_gene: TRBJ2-1
v_gene: TRBV7-2
CDR3aa: CASSPIGIGPVFF
CDR3nt: TGTGCCAGCAGCCCTATCGGCATAGGCCCCGTATTCTTC

d_gene: NA
len: 14
abundance: NA
j_gene: TRBJ2-3
v_gene: TRBV5-4
CDR3aa: CASSLRGSTDTQYF
CDR3nt: TGTGCCAGCAGCTTGCGGGGGAGCACAGATACGCAGTATTTT

d_gene: NA
len: 11
abundance: medium-sized
j_gene: TRBJ2-7
v_gene: TRBV6-1
CDR3aa: CASGHDYEQYF
CDR3nt: TGTGCCAGCGGCCATGATTACGAGCAGTACTTC

d_gene: NA
len: 14
abundance: NA
j_gene: TRBJ2-1
v_gene: TRBV7-3
CDR3aa: CASSLGPHPNEQFF
CDR3nt: TGTGCCAGCAGCTTAGGGCCGCACCCGAATGAGCAGTTCTTC

d_gene: NA
len: 14
abundance: NA
j_gene: TRBJ2-3
v_gene: TRBV6-6
CDR3aa: CASSWGANTDTQYF
CDR3nt: TGTGCCAGCAGTTGGGGAGCGAACACAGATACGCAGTATTTT

d_gene: TRBD1
len: 15
abundance: NA
j_gene: TRBJ1-2
v_gene: TRBV28
CDR3aa: CASSTGTGGRYGYTF
CDR3nt: TGTGCCAGCAGTACCGGGACAGGGGGCCGCTATGGCTACACCTTC

d_gene: NA
len: 13
abundance: many
j_gene: TRBJ2-7
v_gene: TRBV10-3
CDR3aa: CATVQGYSYEQYF
CDR3nt: TGTGCCACCGTTCAGGGATACTCCTACGAGCAGTACTTC

d_gene: NA
len: 13
abundance: NA
j_gene: TRBJ2-5
v_gene: TRBV7-3
CDR3aa: CASSRGVSETQYF
CDR3nt: TGTGCCAGCAGCCGAGGGGTGTCGGAGACCCAGTACTTC

d_gene: NA
len: 12
abundance: NA
j_gene: TRBJ2-7
v_gene: TRBV28
CDR3aa: CASRGVTYEQYF
CDR3nt: TGTGCCAGCAGAGGAGTTACCTACGAGCAGTACTTC

d_gene: TRBD2
len: 16
abundance: many
j_gene: TRBJ2-7
v_gene: TRBV28
CDR3aa: CASRLGTSGSSYEQYF
CDR3nt: TGTGCCAGCAGGCTAGGGACTAGCGGAAGCTCCTACGAGCAGTACTTC

d_gene: NA
len: 14
abundance: few
j_gene: TRBJ2-7
v_gene: TRBV7-8
CDR3aa: CASSPEDEAYEQYF
CDR3nt: TGTGCCAGCAGCCCCGAGGACGAGGCCTACGAGCAGTACTTC

d_gene: TRBD2
len: 17
abundance: NA
j_gene: TRBJ2-7
v_gene: TRBV7-6
CDR3aa: CASSSRQGGSGSHEQYF
CDR3nt: TGTGCCAGCAGCTCGAGACAAGGGGGTAGCGGGAGCCACGAGCAGTACTTC

d_gene: NA
len: 13
abundance: NA
j_gene: TRBJ1-5
v_gene: TRBV7-2
CDR3aa: CASSLGQNQPQHF
CDR3nt: TGTGCCAGCAGCTTAGGGCAGAATCAGCCCCAGCATTTT

d_gene: TRBD2
len: 15
abundance: medium-sized
j_gene: TRBJ2-1
v_gene: TRBV19
CDR3aa: CASSRGLAGLDEQFF
CDR3nt: TGTGCCAGTAGTAGGGGACTAGCGGGATTGGATGAGCAGTTCTTC

d_gene: TRBD1
len: 16
abundance: NA
j_gene: TRBJ2-3
v_gene: TRBV7-2
CDR3aa: CASSYGQAPGTDTQYF
CDR3nt: TGTGCCAGCAGTTATGGACAGGCCCCGGGCACAGATACGCAGTATTTT

d_gene: NA
len: 13
abundance: large
j_gene: TRBJ2-7
v_gene: TRBV12-3/TRBV12-4
CDR3aa: CASSFVPSDEQYF
CDR3nt: TGTGCCAGCAGTTTTGTCCCGAGTGACGAGCAGTACTTC

d_gene: NA
len: 16
abundance: many
j_gene: TRBJ2-7
v_gene: TRBV6-1
CDR3aa: CAILYRGGKGAYEQYF
CDR3nt: TGTGCCATCCTGTACAGGGGGGGAAAGGGAGCCTACGAGCAGTACTTC

d_gene: TRBD1
len: 16
abundance: NA
j_gene: TRBJ2-6
v_gene: TRBV12-5
CDR3aa: CASGWTGTAGANVLTF
CDR3nt: TGTGCTAGTGGTTGGACAGGTACCGCTGGGGCCAACGTCCTGACTTTC

d_gene: NA
len: 14
abundance: NA
j_gene: TRBJ1-1
v_gene: TRBV6-1
CDR3aa: CASSEALAGTEAFF
CDR3nt: TGTGCCAGCAGTGAAGCGCTGGCGGGAACTGAAGCTTTCTTT

d_gene: NA
len: 14
abundance: many
j_gene: TRBJ1-4
v_gene: TRBV4-2
CDR3aa: CASSPGGGGEKLFF
CDR3nt: TGTGCCAGCAGCCCGGGAGGGGGGGGAGAAAAACTGTTTTTT